The sequence of this TCR beta chain was determined in a study of blood T cells in healthy people across ages. The CDR3 has 16 residues. V lost 4 bases, J lost 5 bases, and 21 bases lay in between. Germline CDR1 LGHNA, CDR2 YSLEER. Study-level results: TCR beta diversity tracked closely with naive T cell percentage. With unsorted PBMCs, a conclusive comparison of naive versus antigen-experienced cells was not possible.

This clonotype has at least ten counts. Its antigen is undetermined. Together with a sample-barcoded 5' primer, a J-beta primer mix was included in a second PCR lasting about 6 to 12 cycles. Tagging of each cDNA molecule was performed by a template-switch adaptor with 12 random nucleotides. MiXCR was run by TCRdb on the 5' RACE reads, yielding one entry per CDR3 protein. The sample lists about 670,000 distinct CDR3 sequences; around 43% were seen once. Isolated PBMCs totaled at least 6.5 million in each sample. Source material: blood. The V and J genes are TRBV4-3 and TRBJ2-7; tentatively, D is TRBD1 (6 bases). This receptor was identified in an elderly man in good health. CDR3 bases: TGCGCCAGCAGCCTATATGTAGGCAGGGGAAAGGACGAGCAGTACTTC. Its protein product is CASSLYVGRGKDEQYF.